A single TCR beta chain is shown here with its context. What it recognizes is unknown. This record belongs to a study of cytomegalovirus exposure and HLA in healthy donors. Study information: Early released data comprised 75 million to 100 million unique TCRs from HLA-typed donors. Broader study findings: The later analysis indicated that the majority of CMV-associated TCR beta chains appeared HLA-restricted.

A multiplex PCR was run with 60 Vbeta primers and 13 Jbeta primers. Measured with immunoSEQ multiplex PCR; TCRdb has only the in-frame clones, and not every one. Its table records 100,000 to 150,000 clones. Trimming took 5 bases from V and 3 from J; bases not matched to a gene: 6. Germline V gene lookup returns CDR1 SGHRS and CDR2 YFSETQ. The CDR3 is 14 amino acids. The gene calls are TRBV5-1 and TRBJ2-7; 9 bases are shared with TRBD1. Input material: PBMCs. This TCR was sampled from a man in his late teens or twenties in good health and CMV-seronegative. CDR3: CASSHGTGFYEQYF. CDR3 coding DNA: TGCGCCAGCAGTCACGGGACAGGGTTCTACGAGCAGTACTTC.